Listed below are T cell receptor beta chains from one sample, sequenced in a study of glioma-infiltrating T cells after dendritic cell vaccination. Sequencing used immunoSEQ multiplex PCR; TCRdb keeps in-frame clones, though not all of them. This repertoire shows under 100,000 clones, about 83% found once; its top ten account for around 3.2%. The sample consisted of blood, taken before dendritic cell vaccination. These receptor sequences come from a human donor with glioblastoma. The CDR3 runs from the conserved cysteine through the conserved F or W. A D gene is named only where the DNA matches it firmly. Size is omitted from some rows. Given values are once, few, many or a class for expanded clones.

CDR3 DNA: TGTGCCAGCAGATACATCAGCAGGGCCCTTAACACTGAAGCTTTCTTT
CDR3 protein: CASRYISRALNTEAFF
V gene: TRBV6-5
J gene: TRBJ1-1
D gene: .
clone size: once

CDR3 DNA: TGTGCCAGCAGTTTATTCAGTGGCAGGGTGAACACTGAAGCTTTCTTT
CDR3 protein: CASSLFSGRVNTEAFF
V gene: TRBV27
J gene: TRBJ1-1
D gene: .
clone size: .

CDR3 DNA: TGTGCCAGCAGCTTAGGGCAAAACAATTCACCCCTCCACTTT
CDR3 protein: CASSLGQNNSPLHF
V gene: TRBV7-9
J gene: TRBJ1-6
D gene: .
clone size: few

CDR3 DNA: TGTGCTAGTGGTTTTAAGTGGGTTGGAGGCGCAACTAATGAAAAACTGTTTTTT
CDR3 protein: CASGFKWVGGATNEKLFF
V gene: TRBV12-5
J gene: TRBJ1-4
D gene: .
clone size: .

CDR3 DNA: TGTGCCAGTAGTTCAAGGGGACAGTTGCCTAACTATGGCTACACCTTC
CDR3 protein: CASSSRGQLPNYGYTF
V gene: TRBV19
J gene: TRBJ1-2
D gene: TRBD1
clone size: .

CDR3 DNA: TGTGCCAGTAGCGGACTAGCGGGTCCCTTCTCCTACAATGAGCAGTTCTTC
CDR3 protein: CASSGLAGPFSYNEQFF
V gene: TRBV19
J gene: TRBJ2-1
D gene: TRBD2
clone size: .

CDR3 DNA: TGTGCCAGCAGTCCCACCGGGGGAGTGTACAATGAGCAGTTCTTC
CDR3 protein: CASSPTGGVYNEQFF
V gene: TRBV27
J gene: TRBJ2-1
D gene: .
clone size: .

CDR3 DNA: TGCGCCAGCAGCAGATCCGGGACAGAGAACTATGGCTACACCTTC
CDR3 protein: CASSRSGTENYGYTF
V gene: TRBV5-1
J gene: TRBJ1-2
D gene: TRBD1
clone size: few

CDR3 DNA: TGTGCCAGTAGTATAGTGTCGACAGGGGGAGGATACGAGCAGTACTTC
CDR3 protein: CASSIVSTGGGYEQYF
V gene: TRBV19
J gene: TRBJ2-7
D gene: TRBD1
clone size: .

CDR3 DNA: TGTGCCAGCAGCGTAGCGCCCAGCGGGGCCAACACCGGGGAGCTGTTTTTT
CDR3 protein: CASSVAPSGANTGELFF
V gene: TRBV9
J gene: TRBJ2-2
D gene: TRBD2
clone size: .

CDR3 DNA: TGTGCCAGCAGCCCGCGGGGCCAAGAGACCCAGTACTTC
CDR3 protein: CASSPRGQETQYF
V gene: TRBV5-4
J gene: TRBJ2-5
D gene: .
clone size: .

CDR3 DNA: TGTGCCAGTAGTATAAAGGGGACAGGTCGAAAACTGTTTTTT
CDR3 protein: CASSIKGTGRKLFF
V gene: TRBV19
J gene: TRBJ1-4
D gene: TRBD1
clone size: .

CDR3 DNA: TGTGCCAGCAGTTCATATAGTCGGACAGGGGGCAGGTATGGCTACACCTTC
CDR3 protein: CASSSYSRTGGRYGYTF
V gene: TRBV27
J gene: TRBJ1-2
D gene: TRBD1
clone size: .

CDR3 DNA: TGTGCCAGCAGCCCCGACTTGAACACCGGGGAGCTGTTTTTT
CDR3 protein: CASSPDLNTGELFF
V gene: TRBV11-1
J gene: TRBJ2-2
D gene: .
clone size: .

CDR3 DNA: TGTGCCAGCAGTTTAATAGGGACTAGCGGGGGTGGCTACGAGCAGTACTTC
CDR3 protein: CASSLIGTSGGGYEQYF
V gene: TRBV28
J gene: TRBJ2-7
D gene: TRBD2
clone size: few

CDR3 DNA: TGCGCCAGCAGTGATCCCGGAGTTGAAGCTTTCTTT
CDR3 protein: CASSDPGVEAFF
V gene: TRBV10-1
J gene: TRBJ1-1
D gene: .
clone size: .

CDR3 DNA: TGTGCCAGCAGCTTAATTCTGATTCGGGGACAGGGCTACGAGCAGTACTTC
CDR3 protein: CASSLILIRGQGYEQYF
V gene: TRBV7-4
J gene: TRBJ2-7
D gene: TRBD1
clone size: .

CDR3 DNA: TGTGCCAGCAGGTCGACAGGGGGCATGAATTCACCCCTCCACTTT
CDR3 protein: CASRSTGGMNSPLHF
V gene: TRBV2
J gene: TRBJ1-6
D gene: TRBD1
clone size: few

CDR3 DNA: TGCGCCAGCAGCTTGCAGGGACAGAATGAGCAGTTCTTC
CDR3 protein: CASSLQGQNEQFF
V gene: TRBV5-1
J gene: TRBJ2-1
D gene: TRBD1
clone size: .

CDR3 DNA: TGTGCCAGCACCCCAGGGGAGCCCCCCGAAAAACTGTTTTTT
CDR3 protein: CASTPGEPPEKLFF
V gene: TRBV25-1
J gene: TRBJ1-4
D gene: .
clone size: .

CDR3 DNA: TGTGCCAGCAGCGACGCGGCCAGCGGGGGGTTAGATACGCAGTATTTT
CDR3 protein: CASSDAASGGLDTQYF
V gene: TRBV9
J gene: TRBJ2-3
D gene: TRBD2
clone size: .

CDR3 DNA: TGCGCCAGCAGTGAGGGCAGGGGGTGGACTGAAGCTTTCTTT
CDR3 protein: CASSEGRGWTEAFF
V gene: TRBV10-2
J gene: TRBJ1-1
D gene: TRBD1
clone size: .

CDR3 DNA: TGTGCCAGCAGCCTAAACCGTCGACAGCCCCAGCATTTT
CDR3 protein: CASSLNRRQPQHF
V gene: TRBV5-6
J gene: TRBJ1-5
D gene: .
clone size: .

CDR3 DNA: TGTGCCAGCATCCGATGGGGCCTATTTGGCTACACCTTC
CDR3 protein: CASIRWGLFGYTF
V gene: TRBV5-6
J gene: TRBJ1-2
D gene: .
clone size: .

CDR3 DNA: TGTGCCAGCAGTTTATCGATGGTAGCGGCCTCCTACAATGAGCAGTTCTTC
CDR3 protein: CASSLSMVAASYNEQFF
V gene: TRBV27
J gene: TRBJ2-1
D gene: .
clone size: .

CDR3 DNA: TGTGCCTGGAGTGTAGGCAGGGTCTACGAGCAGTACTTC
CDR3 protein: CAWSVGRVYEQYF
V gene: TRBV30
J gene: TRBJ2-7
D gene: .
clone size: .

CDR3 DNA: TGTGCCAGCTCACCGCGACTAGCGGTTAACTCCTACGAGCAATACTTC
CDR3 protein: CASSPRLAVNSYEQYF
V gene: TRBV18
J gene: TRBJ2-7
D gene: TRBD2
clone size: .

CDR3 DNA: TGTGCCAGCAGCCATAGGGCGGGATGGCAAGAGACCCAGTACTTC
CDR3 protein: CASSHRAGWQETQYF
V gene: TRBV11-2
J gene: TRBJ2-5
D gene: .
clone size: .

CDR3 DNA: TGTGCCAGTTCTCTAACTAGCGGGGGGGCCTATGAGCAGTTCTTC
CDR3 protein: CASSLTSGGAYEQFF
V gene: TRBV19
J gene: TRBJ2-1
D gene: TRBD2
clone size: .

CDR3 DNA: TGTGCCAGCAGTTACTGGGGACAGGGTAACTCACCCCTCCACTTT
CDR3 protein: CASSYWGQGNSPLHF
V gene: TRBV6-5
J gene: TRBJ1-6
D gene: TRBD1
clone size: .

CDR3 DNA: TGTGCCAGCAGCTTAGTCTTTGCGGGAGGAGGGGGCGAGCAGTACTTC
CDR3 protein: CASSLVFAGGGGEQYF
V gene: TRBV7-2
J gene: TRBJ2-7
D gene: TRBD2
clone size: .

CDR3 DNA: TGTGCCATCAGTGACGAGGGACTCGGCTCCTACGAGCAGTACTTC
CDR3 protein: CAISDEGLGSYEQYF
V gene: TRBV10-3
J gene: TRBJ2-7
D gene: .
clone size: .

CDR3 DNA: TGTGCCACCAGCAGAGATGGGGCCCCTGAGGCCCAGCATTTT
CDR3 protein: CATSRDGAPEAQHF
V gene: TRBV15
J gene: TRBJ1-5
D gene: .
clone size: .

CDR3 DNA: TGTGCCAGCAGCTTGGTGGACAGAATCTATGGCTACACCTTC
CDR3 protein: CASSLVDRIYGYTF
V gene: TRBV5-6
J gene: TRBJ1-2
D gene: .
clone size: .

CDR3 DNA: TGTGCCAGTAGTCCCGGGACACTGAACACTGAAGCTTTCTTT
CDR3 protein: CASSPGTLNTEAFF
V gene: TRBV19
J gene: TRBJ1-1
D gene: .
clone size: .

CDR3 DNA: TGTGCCAGTAGTATAGAGCCTAGTAGCTCCTACGAGCAGTACTTC
CDR3 protein: CASSIEPSSSYEQYF
V gene: TRBV19
J gene: TRBJ2-7
D gene: .
clone size: .

CDR3 DNA: TGTGCCAGCGAAGTGCGGGGGAACACTGAAGCTTTCTTT
CDR3 protein: CASEVRGNTEAFF
V gene: TRBV6-1
J gene: TRBJ1-1
D gene: .
clone size: .

CDR3 DNA: TGTGCCAGCAGCTACAGGGGGAATCAGCCCCAGCATTTT
CDR3 protein: CASSYRGNQPQHF
V gene: TRBV7-2
J gene: TRBJ1-5
D gene: TRBD1
clone size: .

CDR3 DNA: TGTGCCAGTAGTATAGGACACCGGAATGAAAAACTGTTTTTT
CDR3 protein: CASSIGHRNEKLFF
V gene: TRBV19
J gene: TRBJ1-4
D gene: .
clone size: .

CDR3 DNA: TGTGCCAGCACACGATTAACACAGGGGAACTATGGCTACACCTTC
CDR3 protein: CASTRLTQGNYGYTF
V gene: TRBV7-9
J gene: TRBJ1-2
D gene: TRBD1
clone size: .

CDR3 DNA: TGCGCCAGCAGCGCCGGGACTAGAGAGACCCAGTACTTC
CDR3 protein: CASSAGTRETQYF
V gene: TRBV5-1
J gene: TRBJ2-5
D gene: TRBD2
clone size: .

CDR3 DNA: TGTGCCAACAGACAGGACAGCTTACCGACCGGGGAGCTGTTTTTT
CDR3 protein: CANRQDSLPTGELFF
V gene: TRBV2
J gene: TRBJ2-2
D gene: .
clone size: few

CDR3 DNA: TGTGCCAGCAGGGAGGTGGGGGGCACTGAAGCTTTCTTT
CDR3 protein: CASREVGGTEAFF
V gene: TRBV2
J gene: TRBJ1-1
D gene: .
clone size: .

CDR3 DNA: TGCGCCAGCAGCCAGGCCCCTCTAGCGGGGGGCAATGAGCAGTTCTTC
CDR3 protein: CASSQAPLAGGNEQFF
V gene: TRBV4-3
J gene: TRBJ2-1
D gene: TRBD2
clone size: once

CDR3 DNA: TGTGCCAGCAGTGTGGGTCAGACAGGGAGCGCAGATACGCAGTATTTT
CDR3 protein: CASSVGQTGSADTQYF
V gene: TRBV2
J gene: TRBJ2-3
D gene: TRBD1
clone size: .